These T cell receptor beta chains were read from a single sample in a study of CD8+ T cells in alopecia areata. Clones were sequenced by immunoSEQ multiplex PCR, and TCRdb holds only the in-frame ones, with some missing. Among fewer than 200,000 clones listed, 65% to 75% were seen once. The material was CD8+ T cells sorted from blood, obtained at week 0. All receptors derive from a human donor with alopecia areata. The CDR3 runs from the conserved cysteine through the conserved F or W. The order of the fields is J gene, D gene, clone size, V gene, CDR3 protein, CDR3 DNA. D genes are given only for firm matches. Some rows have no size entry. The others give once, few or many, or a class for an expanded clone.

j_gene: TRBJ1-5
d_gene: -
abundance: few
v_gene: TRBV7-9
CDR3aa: CASGLMGQPQHF
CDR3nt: TGTGCCAGCGGGTTAATGGGGCAGCCCCAGCATTTT

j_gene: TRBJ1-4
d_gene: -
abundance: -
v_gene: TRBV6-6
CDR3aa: CASSYSGGGEKLFF
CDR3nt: TGTGCCAGCAGTTACTCGGGCGGGGGCGAAAAACTGTTTTTT

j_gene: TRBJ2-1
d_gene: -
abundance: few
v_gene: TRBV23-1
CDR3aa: CASSQSGLGYNEQFF
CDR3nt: TGCGCCAGCAGTCAATCGGGGTTGGGCTACAATGAGCAGTTCTTC

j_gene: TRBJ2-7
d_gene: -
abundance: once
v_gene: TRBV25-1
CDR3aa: CASSEWASYEQYF
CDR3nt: TGTGCCAGCAGTGAATGGGCCAGCTACGAGCAGTACTTC

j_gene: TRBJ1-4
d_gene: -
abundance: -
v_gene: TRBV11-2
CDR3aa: CASILVGGKGEKLFF
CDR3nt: TGTGCCAGCATCCTGGTAGGGGGAAAGGGTGAAAAACTGTTTTTT

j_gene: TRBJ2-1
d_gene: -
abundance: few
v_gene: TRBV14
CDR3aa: CASSRTGGTRTQFF
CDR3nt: TGTGCCAGCAGCCGGACCGGCGGGACCAGGACCCAGTTCTTC

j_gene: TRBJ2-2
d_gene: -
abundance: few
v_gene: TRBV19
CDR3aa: CASPDYTGELFF
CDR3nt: TGTGCCAGTCCCGACTACACCGGGGAGCTGTTTTTT

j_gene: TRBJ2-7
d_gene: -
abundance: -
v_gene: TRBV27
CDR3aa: CASSPRPGTYEQYF
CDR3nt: TGTGCCAGCAGTCCCCGTCCAGGAACCTACGAGCAGTACTTC

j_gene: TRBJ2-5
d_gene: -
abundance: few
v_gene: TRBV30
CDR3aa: CAWWKGEETQYF
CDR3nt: TGTGCCTGGTGGAAGGGGGAAGAGACCCAGTACTTC

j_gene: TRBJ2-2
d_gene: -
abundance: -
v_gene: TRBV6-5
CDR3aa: CASGVEGTGELFF
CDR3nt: TGTGCCAGCGGGGTCGAAGGCACCGGGGAGCTGTTTTTT

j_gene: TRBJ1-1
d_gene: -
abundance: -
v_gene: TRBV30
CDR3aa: CAWSREEAFF
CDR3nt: TGTGCCTGGAGCCGGGAAGAAGCTTTCTTT

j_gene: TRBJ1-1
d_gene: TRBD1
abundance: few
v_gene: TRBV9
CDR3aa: CASSERDRVAEAFF
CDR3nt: TGTGCCAGCAGCGAACGGGACAGGGTTGCTGAAGCTTTCTTT

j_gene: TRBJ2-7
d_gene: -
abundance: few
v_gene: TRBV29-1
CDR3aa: CSVEETGEGYEQYF
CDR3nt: TGCAGCGTTGAGGAGACAGGGGAGGGTTACGAGCAGTACTTC

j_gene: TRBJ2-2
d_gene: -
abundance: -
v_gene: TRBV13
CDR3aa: CASSLGDVGTANTGELFF
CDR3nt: TGTGCCAGCAGCTTAGGTGATGTAGGGACGGCGAACACCGGGGAGCTGTTTTTT

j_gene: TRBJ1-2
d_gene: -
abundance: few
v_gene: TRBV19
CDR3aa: CASVRAGGYTF
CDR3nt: TGTGCCAGCGTGAGAGCAGGTGGCTACACCTTC

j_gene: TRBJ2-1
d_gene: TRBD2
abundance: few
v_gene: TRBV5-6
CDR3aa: CASSPGLGSNEQFF
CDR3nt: TGTGCCAGCAGCCCGGGACTAGGAAGCAATGAGCAGTTCTTC

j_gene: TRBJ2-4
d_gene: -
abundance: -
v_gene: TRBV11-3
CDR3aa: CASSSALNIQYF
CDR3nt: TGTGCCAGCAGCTCCGCCTTGAACATTCAGTACTTC

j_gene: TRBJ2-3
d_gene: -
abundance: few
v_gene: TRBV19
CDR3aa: CASSMGGTDTQYF
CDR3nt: TGTGCCAGTAGTATGGGGGGAACAGATACGCAGTATTTT

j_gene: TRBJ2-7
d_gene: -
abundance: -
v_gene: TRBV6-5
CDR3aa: CASRLTGNSYEQYF
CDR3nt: TGTGCCAGCAGGCTCACAGGGAACTCCTACGAGCAGTACTTC

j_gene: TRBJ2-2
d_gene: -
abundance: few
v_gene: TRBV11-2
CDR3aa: CASRAGELFF
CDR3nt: TGTGCCAGCAGGGCCGGGGAGCTGTTTTTT

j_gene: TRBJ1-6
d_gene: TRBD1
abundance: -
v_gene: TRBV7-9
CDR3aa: CASSSMTGDNSPLHF
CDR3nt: TGTGCCAGCAGCTCGATGACAGGGGATAATTCACCCCTCCACTTT

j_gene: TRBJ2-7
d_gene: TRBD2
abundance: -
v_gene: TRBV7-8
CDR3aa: CASSSTSGGFYEQYF
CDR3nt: TGTGCCAGCAGCTCGACTAGCGGGGGGTTCTACGAGCAGTACTTC

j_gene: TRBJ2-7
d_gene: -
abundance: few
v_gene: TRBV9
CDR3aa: CASSAGPGRPTYEQYF
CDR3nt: TGTGCCAGCAGCGCGGGACCGGGACGGCCGACCTACGAGCAGTACTTC

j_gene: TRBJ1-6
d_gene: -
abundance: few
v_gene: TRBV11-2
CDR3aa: CASSPGGDSPLHF
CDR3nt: TGTGCCAGCAGCCCGGGGGGGGATTCACCCCTCCACTTT

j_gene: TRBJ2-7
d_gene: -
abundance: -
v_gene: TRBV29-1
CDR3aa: CSAATAYEQYF
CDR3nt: TGCAGCGCTGCGACAGCCTACGAGCAGTACTTC

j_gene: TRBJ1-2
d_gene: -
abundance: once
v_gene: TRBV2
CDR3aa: CASSEGQSNYGYTF
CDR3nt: TGTGCCAGCAGTGAAGGACAGTCTAACTATGGCTACACCTTC

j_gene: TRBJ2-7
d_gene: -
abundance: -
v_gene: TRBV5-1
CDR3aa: CASSQLPDYEQYF
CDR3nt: TGCGCCAGCAGTCAACTACCGGACTACGAGCAGTACTTC

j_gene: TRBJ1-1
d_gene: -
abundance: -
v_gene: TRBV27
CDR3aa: CASSFGTSYEAFF
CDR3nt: TGTGCCAGCAGTTTTGGGACATCGTATGAAGCTTTCTTT

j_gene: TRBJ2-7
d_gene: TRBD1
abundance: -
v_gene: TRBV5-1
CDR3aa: CASSPYGQAEYEQYF
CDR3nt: TGCGCCAGCAGCCCCTACGGACAGGCTGAGTACGAGCAGTACTTC

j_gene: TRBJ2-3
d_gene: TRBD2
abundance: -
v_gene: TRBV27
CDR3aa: CASTNSPAGGADTQYF
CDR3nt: TGTGCCAGCACCAACTCTCCAGCGGGGGGTGCAGATACGCAGTATTTT

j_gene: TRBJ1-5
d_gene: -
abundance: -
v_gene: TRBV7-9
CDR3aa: CASSEQGSGQPQHF
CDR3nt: TGTGCCAGCAGCGAACAGGGAAGCGGTCAGCCCCAGCATTTT

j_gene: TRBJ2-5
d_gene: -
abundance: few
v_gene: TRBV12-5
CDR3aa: CASTSDSSQYF
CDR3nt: TGTGCTAGCACCTCAGACAGTTCGCAGTACTTC

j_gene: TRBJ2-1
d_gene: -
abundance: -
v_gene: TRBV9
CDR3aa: CASSGNEQFF
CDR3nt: TGTGCCAGCAGCGGCAATGAGCAGTTCTTC

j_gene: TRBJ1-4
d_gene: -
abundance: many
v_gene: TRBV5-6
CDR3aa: CASSPGWTNEKLFF
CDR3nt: TGTGCCAGCAGCCCTGGATGGACTAATGAAAAACTGTTTTTT

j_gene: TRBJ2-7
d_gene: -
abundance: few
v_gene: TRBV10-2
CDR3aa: CASSVESYEQYF
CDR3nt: TGCGCCAGCAGTGTTGAGTCCTACGAGCAGTACTTC

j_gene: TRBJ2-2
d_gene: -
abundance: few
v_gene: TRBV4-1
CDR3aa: CASSPGQNTGELFF
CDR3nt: TGCGCCAGCAGCCCGGGACAGAACACCGGGGAGCTGTTTTTT

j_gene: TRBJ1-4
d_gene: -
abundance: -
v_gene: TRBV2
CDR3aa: CASTVRLEKLFF
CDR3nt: TGTGCCAGCACCGTCAGACTTGAAAAACTGTTTTTT

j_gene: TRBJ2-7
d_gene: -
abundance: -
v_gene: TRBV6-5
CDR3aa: CASSPLVASPDEQCF
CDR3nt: TGTGCCAGCAGTCCTCTCGTCGCTTCGCCGGACGAGCAGTGCTTC

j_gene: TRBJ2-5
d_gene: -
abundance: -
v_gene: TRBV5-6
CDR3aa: CASSSTTGWEETRYF
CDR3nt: TGTGCCAGCAGCTCCACTACAGGTTGGGAAGAGACCCGGTACTTC

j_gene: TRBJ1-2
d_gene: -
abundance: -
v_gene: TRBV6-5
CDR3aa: CASRPRVDYGYTF
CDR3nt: TGTGCCAGCAGGCCCCGGGTCGACTATGGCTACACCTTC

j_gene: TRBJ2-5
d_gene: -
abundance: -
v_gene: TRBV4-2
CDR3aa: CASSSPRETQYF
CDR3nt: TGTGCCAGCAGCTCACCGAGGGAGACCCAGTACTTC

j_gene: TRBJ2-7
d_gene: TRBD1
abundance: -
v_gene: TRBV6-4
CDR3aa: CASSLDRGHEQYF
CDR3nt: TGTGCCAGCAGTTTGGACAGGGGCCACGAGCAGTACTTC

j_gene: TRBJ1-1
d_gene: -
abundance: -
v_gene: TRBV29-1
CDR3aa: CSVGGGTEAFF
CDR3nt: TGCAGCGTTGGGGGGGGCACTGAAGCTTTCTTT

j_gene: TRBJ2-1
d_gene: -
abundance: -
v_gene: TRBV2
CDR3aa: CASSPPGGGGFF
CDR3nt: TGTGCCAGCAGCCCCCCTGGAGGGGGCGGGTTCTTC

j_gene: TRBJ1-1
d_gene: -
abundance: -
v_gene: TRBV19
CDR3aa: CASSKIVRGLENTEAFF
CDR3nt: TGTGCCAGTAGTAAAATAGTCAGGGGTCTCGAGAACACTGAAGCTTTCTTT

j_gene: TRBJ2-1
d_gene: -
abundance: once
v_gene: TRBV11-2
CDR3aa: CASSLAAGPHYNEQFF
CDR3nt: TGTGCCAGCAGCTTAGCGGCGGGGCCACATTACAATGAGCAGTTCTTC

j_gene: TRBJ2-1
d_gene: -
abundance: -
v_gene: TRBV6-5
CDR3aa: CASRVTRGWDNEQFF
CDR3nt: TGTGCCAGCAGGGTGACGAGGGGTTGGGACAATGAGCAGTTCTTC

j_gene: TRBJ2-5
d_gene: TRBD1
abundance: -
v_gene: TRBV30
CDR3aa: CAWSGGRGYQETQYF
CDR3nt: TGTGCCTGGAGTGGAGGCAGGGGGTACCAAGAGACCCAGTACTTC

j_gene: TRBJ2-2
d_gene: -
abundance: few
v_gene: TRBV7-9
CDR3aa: CASSPRQTGELFF
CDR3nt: TGTGCCAGCAGCCCTAGACAGACCGGGGAGCTGTTTTTT

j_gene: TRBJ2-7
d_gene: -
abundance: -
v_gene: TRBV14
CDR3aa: CASSHIQYEQYF
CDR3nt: TGTGCCAGCAGCCATATCCAGTACGAGCAGTACTTC

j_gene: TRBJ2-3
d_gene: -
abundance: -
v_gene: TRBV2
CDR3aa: CASSEGPGERDTQYF
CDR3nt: TGTGCCAGCAGCGAAGGCCCAGGAGAACGTGATACGCAGTATTTT

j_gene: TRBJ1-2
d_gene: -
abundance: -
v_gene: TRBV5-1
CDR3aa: CASTSNREGQLDGYTF
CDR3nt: TGCGCCAGCACCTCTAACCGGGAGGGCCAGTTGGATGGCTACACCTTC

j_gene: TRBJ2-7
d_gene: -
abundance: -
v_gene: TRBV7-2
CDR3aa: CASTLWGGLDEQYF
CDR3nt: TGTGCCAGCACCTTATGGGGGGGGCTGGACGAGCAGTACTTC

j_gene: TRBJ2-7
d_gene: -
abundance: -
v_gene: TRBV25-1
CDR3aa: CASSEDRQGTYEQYF
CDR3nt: TGTGCCAGCAGTGAAGACCGCCAGGGTACCTACGAGCAGTACTTC

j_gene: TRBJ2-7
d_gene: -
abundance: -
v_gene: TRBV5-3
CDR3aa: CARSPRWRQPISYEQYF
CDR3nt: TGTGCCAGAAGCCCCCGGTGGCGACAACCTATCTCCTACGAGCAGTACTTC

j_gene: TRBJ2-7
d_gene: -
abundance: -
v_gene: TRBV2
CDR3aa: CASSEYSSYEQYF
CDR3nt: TGTGCCAGCAGTGAATACTCGTCCTACGAGCAGTACTTC